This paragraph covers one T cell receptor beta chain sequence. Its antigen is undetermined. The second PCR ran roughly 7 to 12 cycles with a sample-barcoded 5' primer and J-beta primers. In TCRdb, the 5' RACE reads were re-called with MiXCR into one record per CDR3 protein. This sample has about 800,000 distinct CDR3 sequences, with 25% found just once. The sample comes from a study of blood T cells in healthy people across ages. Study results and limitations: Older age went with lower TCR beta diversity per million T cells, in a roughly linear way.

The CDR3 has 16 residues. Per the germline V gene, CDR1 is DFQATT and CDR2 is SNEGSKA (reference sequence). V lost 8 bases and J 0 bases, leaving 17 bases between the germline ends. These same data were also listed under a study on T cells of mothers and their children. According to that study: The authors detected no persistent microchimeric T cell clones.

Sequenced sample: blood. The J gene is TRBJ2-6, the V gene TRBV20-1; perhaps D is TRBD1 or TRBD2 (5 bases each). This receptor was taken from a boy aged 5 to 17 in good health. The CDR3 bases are TGCAGTACTTTTGGGGACCCAAGCTCTGGGGCCAACGTCCTGACTTTC. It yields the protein CSTFGDPSSGANVLTF.